This T cell receptor (beta chain) was sequenced in a study of a mutant IDH1 vaccine in newly diagnosed glioma. Some clones are missing from TCRdb's copy, which holds only in-frame ones; the method was immunoSEQ multiplex PCR. The repertoire includes some 30,000 clones, over 70% of them detected once, and about 9.3% sits in the top ten. On this clone: Its antigen remains unidentified.

Time point given: week 35, safety follow-up. Each vaccine dose was 300 ug of mutant IDH1 20-mer peptide, with topical imiquimod. This receptor was identified in a woman under 40 with glioma. Some clones in this sample may be carry-over from other donors' samples. Sequencing used PBMCs, obtained from a glioma patient whose treatment included an IDH1 peptide vaccine.

The DNA for the CDR3 is TGTGCCAGCAGCCAAAACAGGGCGAACACTGAAGCTTTCTTT. Residues: CASSQNRANTEAFF. This sequence joins TRBV7-9 and TRBJ1-1; D is perhaps TRBD1 (6 bases). V lost 5 bases to trimming and J lost 1 base, with 11 bases between them. The CDR3 extends over 14 amino acids. CDR1 is SEHNR and CDR2 is FQNEAQ in the germline V gene (reference sequence). Full variable domain (missing parts from reference TRBV7-9 and TRBJ1-1): DTGVSQNPRHKITKRGQNVTFRCDPISEHNRLYWYRQTLGQGPEFLTYFQNEAQLEKSRLLSDRFSAERPKGSFSTLEIQRTEQGDSAMYLCASSQNRANTEAFFGQGTRLTVV.